The clone carrying this T cell receptor (beta chain) was observed many times. Its antigen is unidentified. Using RNA transcripts, the TCR beta CDR3 regions were amplified. First-round RT-PCR employed HTBI primers, with a second-round multiplex PCR after it. Each CDR3 protein gets one entry after TCRdb re-called the multiplex PCR reads with MiXCR. The table has approximately 210,000 distinct CDR3 sequences, about 32% seen once. The data are from a study of Graves' ophthalmopathy and Graves' hyperthyroidism. Study observations and caveats: Detection in blood was also observed for most expanded thyroid clonotypes above 0.001 frequency.

V was clipped by 8 bases and J by 4 bases, with 9 bases between them. There are 12 residues in the CDR3. Germline values: CDR1 SNHLY, CDR2 FYNNEI. About 10 ml of fresh blood yielded the PBMCs by density gradient. The TCR was taken from a man between 45 and 60 years old with Graves' ophthalmopathy. The chain links TRBV2 to TRBJ1-5; tentatively, D is TRBD1 (6 bases). The sequenced material came from peripheral blood. CDR3 residues: CASAGVNQPQHF. In nucleotides, the CDR3 is TGTGCCAGCGCAGGGGTGAATCAGCCCCAGCATTTT.